Presented here are 21 T cell receptor beta chains from one specimen sequenced in a study of blood T cell repertoires in COVID-19. This table comes from immunoSEQ multiplex PCR, and its TCRdb copy is limited to in-frame clones, with some not included. Here the sample spans 150,000 to 200,000 clones, about nine tenths being singletons. What was sequenced was peripheral blood. These receptors were obtained from a woman in her sixties with COVID-19, enrolled during active disease.

CDR3 sequence (DNA): TGTGCCAGCAGCCAAGAAAGAGACAGCTATAGCAATCAGCCCCAGCATTTT. Its translation: CASSQERDSYSNQPQHF. The chain uses TRBV3-1 (or the pseudogene TRBV3-2) and TRBJ1-5, with a weak D call TRBD1 (5 bases). The CDR3 is 17 residues long. Germline CDR1 is LGHDT and CDR2 is YNNKEL (reference sequence). V was cut by 0 bases and J by 0 bases, with 12 bases left in between.

In this sample, this clone turned up once. The chain combines TRBV11-2 with TRBJ2-7; 7 bases fit TRBD1. Germline assignment: CDR1 SGHAT and CDR2 FQNNGV. The CDR3 is 14 residues long. V was pared by 8 bases and J by 3 bases, with 10 bases of the junction left unmatched. CDR3 sequence: CASGRAGGSYEQYF. The DNA for the CDR3 is TGTGCCAGCGGCCGGGCAGGGGGAAGCTACGAGCAGTACTTC.

The rearrangement uses TRBV6-5 and TRBJ2-7; 10 bases fit TRBD2. This CDR3 contains 15 residues. V gave up 6 bases and J gave up 3 bases; unmatched junction bases: 8. CDR1 and CDR2 (germline): MNHEY, SVGAGI. CDR3 DNA sequence: TGTGCCAGCAGGCGCCCTAGCGGGAGCTTCTACGAGCAGTACTTC. Translation gives CASRRPSGSFYEQYF.

This clone showed up just a few times. The chain employs TRBV4-3 and TRBJ1-2; D gene uncertain. The CDR3 consists of 14 residues. V was trimmed by 1 base and J by 2 bases, leaving 8 bases between them. Germline assignment: CDR1 LGHNA and CDR2 YSLEER. The CDR3 region is CASSQAAINYGYTF. In nucleotides, the CDR3 is TGCGCCAGCAGCCAAGCTGCGATAAACTATGGCTACACCTTC.

In its sample, this clone was seen a few times. This sequence joins TRBV5-1 and TRBJ1-2, with D possibly TRBD1 on 5 matching bases. This CDR3 spans 14 amino acids. Germline CDR1 SGHRS, CDR2 YFSETQ. V lost 5 bases and J 4 bases, leaving 15 bases between the germline ends. CDR3 region: CASRSSGKVYGYTF. The CDR3 DNA is TGCGCCAGCAGAAGTTCAGGGAAGGTCTATGGCTACACCTTC.

The V call is TRBV11-3, the J call TRBJ2-3; TRBD2 matches at 12 bases. V gave up 4 bases and J gave up 3 bases; unmatched junction bases: 5. Per the germline V gene, CDR1 is SGHNT and CDR2 is YENEEA. The length of the CDR3 is 16 residues. In DNA form, the CDR3 reads TGTGCCAGCAGCTCACGGACTAGCGGGGCAACAGATACGCAGTATTTT. This sequence encodes CASSSRTSGATDTQYF.

This chain joins TRBV11-3 and TRBJ1-1; TRBD1 is a possible D gene (5 bases). This CDR3 comprises 14 residues. Germline values: CDR1 SGHNT, CDR2 YENEEA. With 5 bases removed from V and 4 bases from J, the gap between germline ends came to 14 bases. The CDR3 nucleotides read TGTGCCAGCAGCACCCTAGTGGGGGGCACTGAAGCTTTCTTT. It codes for CASSTLVGGTEAFF.

This clone was seen a few times. The V call is TRBV15, the J call TRBJ2-3; 9 bases align to TRBD2. J gave up 0 bases and V 3 bases, and 10 bases lay outside the gene matches. The CDR3 runs to 18 residues. CDR1 is LNHNV and CDR2 is YYDKDF in the germline V gene (reference sequence). The CDR3 sequence is CATSRRGSGRGSTDTQYF. The CDR3 DNA sequence: TGTGCCACCAGCAGGCGGGGTAGCGGGAGAGGTAGCACAGATACGCAGTATTTT.

The CDR3 DNA is TGTGCCAGCAGCCAACGGACAGGAAAGAACACTGAAGCTTTCTTT. Its protein product is CASSQRTGKNTEAFF. V and J are TRBV14 and TRBJ1-1; 7 bases are shared with TRBD1. CDR1 is SGHDN and CDR2 is FVKESK in the germline V gene. The junction had 4 bases not matched to a gene; V was cut back by 2 bases and J by 1 base. This CDR3 has 15 amino acids.

V usage is TRBV27 and J usage is TRBJ2-1, with D uncertain. The CDR3 covers 15 residues. The V end was cut by 3 bases, the J end by 2 bases, with 11 bases between. CDR1 is MNHEY, CDR2 SMNVEV, per germline (reference sequence). CDR3 loop: CASSFEPITYNEQFF. For the CDR3, the DNA is TGTGCCAGCAGTTTTGAGCCGATAACCTACAATGAGCAGTTCTTC.

This chain joins TRBV5-1 and TRBJ1-2; the D gene is possibly TRBD1 (5 bases). Germline assignment: CDR1 SGHRS and CDR2 YFSETQ. This CDR3 region has 13 residues. V lost 0 bases and J lost 3, with 6 bases in between. The CDR3 region is CASSLEGDYGYTF. The CDR3 nucleotides are TGCGCCAGCAGCTTGGAAGGGGACTATGGCTACACCTTC. Variable domain in full (rest from reference TRBV5-1 and TRBJ1-2): KAGVTQTPRYLIKTRGQQVTLSCSPISGHRSVSWYQQTPGQGLQFLFEYFSETQRNKGNFPGRFSGRQFSNSRSEMNVSTLELGDSALYLCASSLEGDYGYTFGSGTRLTVV.

The rearrangement joins TRBV4-3 to TRBJ2-5; 12 bases are shared with TRBD1. The V and J ends lost 1 base and 7 bases, in that order; junction bases with no gene match: 10. Germline lookup yields CDR1 LGHNA and CDR2 YSLEER. The CDR3 contains 17 residues. The DNA for the CDR3 is TGCGCCAGCAGCCAAGGAGGGACAGGGGGCACAGAGGGGACCCAGTACTTC. This translates into CASSQGGTGGTEGTQYF.

V and J are TRBV2 and TRBJ1-2; D possibly corresponds to TRBD1 (6 bases). Per the germline V gene, CDR1 is SNHLY and CDR2 is FYNNEI. With 5 bases removed from V and 4 bases from J, the gap between germline ends came to 11 bases. CDR3 length: 13 amino acids. This CDR3 is CASSFDRTYGYTF. Written as DNA, the CDR3 is TGTGCCAGCAGTTTCGACAGGACCTATGGCTACACCTTC.

V gene TRBV4-2 combines with J gene TRBJ1-2, with TRBD1 identical over 7 bases. V shed 4 bases and J 5 bases; nucleotides not matched to a gene: 13. Germline V gene sequence: CDR1 LGHNA, CDR2 YNFKEQ. This CDR3 is built from 16 residues. Here the CDR3 reads CASSPRVGTEVYGYTF. The CDR3 coding sequence is TGTGCCAGCAGCCCTCGCGTAGGGACAGAAGTTTATGGCTACACCTTC.

The rearrangement links TRBV7-2 to TRBJ2-7, with a possible D match to TRBD1 (5 bases). Per the germline V gene, CDR1 is SGHTA and CDR2 is FQGNSA. The V gene lost 2 bases and the J gene lost 1 base, with 12 bases spanning the gap. The CDR3 totals 15 residues. The chain's CDR3 is CASSLQGLKSYEQYF. CDR3 in DNA: TGTGCCAGCAGCTTACAGGGCTTGAAGTCCTACGAGCAGTACTTC.

The chain joins TRBV6-5 to TRBJ1-2, with 9 nucleotides matching TRBD1. This CDR3 is 14 amino acids long. J was trimmed by 5 bases and V by 6 bases; bases with no gene match: 7. Looked up from germline, CDR1 is MNHEY and CDR2 is SVGAGI. The chain's CDR3 is CASRRQGEFYGYTF. The CDR3 nucleotides read TGTGCCAGCAGACGACAGGGGGAGTTTTATGGCTACACCTTC.

This clone has just one count. The chain links TRBV7-2 to TRBJ1-6; unclear D gene. The CDR3 sequence is 14 residues long. V lost 4 bases, J lost 6 bases, and 10 bases lay in between. CDR1 is SGHTA, CDR2 FQGNSA, per germline. The CDR3 here is CASSYRSGNSPLHF. The CDR3 DNA follows: TGTGCCAGCAGCTACCGGTCTGGTAATTCACCCCTCCACTTT.

V gene TRBV2 combines with J gene TRBJ2-7, with D perhaps matching TRBD2 (6 bases). V was shortened by 5 bases and J by 2 bases, with 10 bases between the two germline ends. The length of the CDR3 is 13 residues. Germline V gene data show CDR1 as SNHLY and CDR2 as FYNNEI. DNA for the CDR3: TGTGCCAGCAGTCCACAGCGGGCCTACGAGCAGTACTTC. Amino acid sequence: CASSPQRAYEQYF.

The chain employs TRBV2 and TRBJ1-2; D is ambiguous. Germline V lookup: CDR1 SNHLY, CDR2 FYNNEI. Trimming stripped 6 bases from V and 14 bases from J, with 13 bases between. The CDR3 runs 10 residues. The CDR3 sequence: CASRAAPVTF. The CDR3 DNA reads as TGTGCCAGCAGGGCGGCCCCGGTAACCTTC.

This clone came up a few times. The J gene is TRBJ1-6, the V gene TRBV12-3 or TRBV12-4; no clear D. V was clipped by 3 bases and J by 7 bases, with 7 bases between them. This CDR3 comprises 13 residues. CDR3 bases: TGTGCCAGCAGTTTGACGGAGAATTCACCCCTCCACTTT. This codes for CASSLTENSPLHF.

V usage is TRBV28 and J usage is TRBJ1-2; D possibly corresponds to TRBD1 (5 bases). Deletions cut 5 bases from V and 6 bases from J, with 13 bases between. Germline V gene data show CDR1 as MDHEN and CDR2 as SYDVKM. CDR3 length: 13 amino acids. In DNA, the CDR3 is TGTGCCAGCAGTCCCCAGGGTTCAGATGGCTACACCTTC. Encoded protein: CASSPQGSDGYTF.